The rows below give T cell receptor beta chains drawn from one sample of a study of T cell changes during pregnancy in multiple sclerosis. Sequencing used immunoSEQ multiplex PCR; TCRdb keeps in-frame clones, though not all of them. The sample has some 70,000 clones, 91% seen once. The sequencing used CD8+ T cells from peripheral blood mononuclear cells, collected before pregnancy. These receptor sequences come from a female donor with multiple sclerosis, enrolled in a pregnancy study. Both conserved end residues are part of each CDR3. Fields, in order: CDR3 DNA, CDR3 protein, D gene, CDR3 length, V gene, clone size, J gene. D genes are given only for firm matches. Not all rows give a size; the values are once, few, many and, for expanded clones, a class.

TGTGCCAGCAGTGAAGTATCAGGGGGGTCCGGGGAGCTGTTTTTT CASSEVSGGSGELFF . 15 TRBV6-1 . TRBJ2-2
TGTGCCAGCAGCTTATCGAGCGAAAAACTGTTTTTT CASSLSSEKLFF . 12 TRBV7-8 . TRBJ1-4
TGTGCCAGCAGCCTAGTAGGGGGCGCGTCCGGCTACACCTTC CASSLVGGASGYTF TRBD1 14 TRBV11-2 . TRBJ1-2
TGTGCCAGTAGTATCGGAGGTTTCCAAGAGACCCAGTACTTC CASSIGGFQETQYF . 14 TRBV19 . TRBJ2-5
TGTGCCTGGGGGGGCGGCACAGATACGCAGTATTTT CAWGGGTDTQYF . 12 TRBV30 . TRBJ2-3
TGTGCCTCAACTGGAGTCCCTGAAGCTTTCTTT CASTGVPEAFF . 11 TRBV30 few TRBJ1-1
TGTGCCACCAGCAAAATGTCCTCAGGGGGCACTGAAGCTTTCTTT CATSKMSSGGTEAFF TRBD1 15 TRBV15 . TRBJ1-1
TGTGCCAGCAGTTTACTGACAGATACGCAGTATTTT CASSLLTDTQYF . 12 TRBV7-6 . TRBJ2-3
TGTGCCAGCAGCTCGTGGACAGGTCGGACTGAAGCTTTCTTT CASSSWTGRTEAFF TRBD1 14 TRBV7-2 . TRBJ1-1
TGTGCCAGCAGCGTGACAGGGTTCATGAACACTGAAGCTTTCTTT CASSVTGFMNTEAFF TRBD1 15 TRBV9 . TRBJ1-1
TGTGCCAGCAGCGTGGGGGGAAACCAGGAGCAGTTCTTC CASSVGGNQEQFF . 13 TRBV9 . TRBJ2-1
TGTGCCAGCAGTGAAGCGCAGGGTACCCCAGCTAACTATGGCTACACCTTC CASSEAQGTPANYGYTF . 17 TRBV2 . TRBJ1-2
TGTGCCAGCAGCACCCGACAGGACGTTCGGGATACGCAGTATTTT CASSTRQDVRDTQYF . 15 TRBV5-4 . TRBJ2-3
TGTGCCAGCAGTTACTTGCTAGCGGGGGCCTACAATGAGCAGTTCTTC CASSYLLAGAYNEQFF TRBD2 16 TRBV6-6 . TRBJ2-1
TGTGCCAGCAGCTTAGTAGCGGCAGATACGCAGTATTTT CASSLVAADTQYF . 13 TRBV7-8 . TRBJ2-3
TGTGCCAGCAGTGAGGAGGGGAGCTCCTATAATTCACCCCTCCACTTT CASSEEGSSYNSPLHF . 16 TRBV6-1 . TRBJ1-6
TGTGCCAGCAGTGAAGCGCCAGAGGGGGCGCGTTATGGCTACACCTTC CASSEAPEGARYGYTF TRBD1 16 TRBV6-1 . TRBJ1-2
TGTGCCAGCAGTTTATCGGGGCAGGGTTCAGCTTTCTTT CASSLSGQGSAFF . 13 TRBV27 . TRBJ1-1
TGTGCCAGCAGCGTAGGAAGCGGGGGTGAGCAGTATTTT CASSVGSGGEQYF TRBD2 13 TRBV9 . TRBJ2-3
TGTGCCAGCAGTTTAGCCAGGGTGTACACCGGGGAGCTGTTTTTT CASSLARVYTGELFF . 15 TRBV27 once TRBJ2-2
TGTGCCAGCAGTGTTCAGATGAACACTGAAGCTTTCTTT CASSVQMNTEAFF . 13 TRBV6-6 . TRBJ1-1
TGCAGCGTTGAGGGACAGGGATACACAGATACGCAGTATTTT CSVEGQGYTDTQYF TRBD1 14 TRBV29-1 . TRBJ2-3
TGTGCCAGCAGTGAAACCGGGGTTAACAATCAGCCCCAGCATTTT CASSETGVNNQPQHF . 15 TRBV2 . TRBJ1-5
TGTGCCAGCAGGCATGTAGGCCCTAGGAACACTGAAGCTTTCTTT CASRHVGPRNTEAFF . 15 TRBV6-6 . TRBJ1-1
TGCAGCGTTGATTGGAGCGGGGGAGTTATCAGCACAGATACGCAGTATTTT CSVDWSGGVISTDTQYF TRBD2 17 TRBV29-1 . TRBJ2-3
TGTGCCAGCAGTTACCACACTTCACCCCTCCACTTT CASSYHTSPLHF . 12 TRBV6-5 . TRBJ1-6
TGTGCCAGTAGTATAGATCTATTGGCAGGGGGACGTCAGCCCCAGCATTTT CASSIDLLAGGRQPQHF TRBD1 17 TRBV19 . TRBJ1-5
TGTGCCAGTAGTATATCAGGGGTCCATGGCTACACCTTC CASSISGVHGYTF . 13 TRBV19 few TRBJ1-2
TGTGCCAGCAGCGCAGGGACTCTGCACGAGCAGTACTTC CASSAGTLHEQYF . 13 TRBV9 . TRBJ2-7
TGTGCCAGCAGCCTCCAAGATCTAGGGGACAGGCCTCTTTATGGCTACACCTTC CASSLQDLGDRPLYGYTF TRBD1 18 TRBV14 few TRBJ1-2
TGTGCCAGCAGCAGAGCGGGGGGGCTTGGTGGGCGGAGCGATGAGCAGTTCTTC CASSRAGGLGGRSDEQFF TRBD2 18 TRBV9 . TRBJ2-1
TGTGCCAGCAGTGGACAGGATAGCAATCAGCCCCAGCATTTT CASSGQDSNQPQHF TRBD1 14 TRBV5-6 . TRBJ1-5
TGCGCCAGCAGCCAAGAGACAGGAATGAACACTGAAGCTTTCTTT CASSQETGMNTEAFF . 15 TRBV4-1 . TRBJ1-1
TGTGCCAGCAGCCCACAGACAGGGAACTATGGCTACACCTTC CASSPQTGNYGYTF TRBD1 14 TRBV5-6 . TRBJ1-2
TGTGCCAGCAGCGCAGGGGCTAGCACAGATACGCAGTATTTT CASSAGASTDTQYF . 14 TRBV2 . TRBJ2-3
TGCGCCAGCAGCGACGCGGGGAATGAGCAGTTCTTC CASSDAGNEQFF . 12 TRBV5-1 once TRBJ2-1
TGTGCCAGCCCTTCTGGAGATGGGGAGCAGTACTTC CASPSGDGEQYF . 12 TRBV2 . TRBJ2-7
TGCAGCGTTCACCTAAACACTGAAGCTTTCTTT CSVHLNTEAFF . 11 TRBV29-1 . TRBJ1-1
TGTGCCAGCTTAGGCCAGGGACAGGGATCCTACGAGCAGTACTTC CASLGQGQGSYEQYF TRBD1 15 TRBV6-6 . TRBJ2-7
TGTGCCAGCAGCGAGGGGACTAGCGGGGGTCTATTCTACAATGAGCAGTTCTTC CASSEGTSGGLFYNEQFF TRBD2 18 TRBV9 . TRBJ2-1
TGTGCCAGCAGCGTTCAGGGGAAGGTTTACGAGCAGTACTTC CASSVQGKVYEQYF . 14 TRBV5-6 . TRBJ2-7
TGTGCCAGCAGCTTTATAGTGACAGGTCCAAATTCACCCCTCCACTTT CASSFIVTGPNSPLHF . 16 TRBV5-5 . TRBJ1-6
TGTGCCAGCAGCTATGGGACAGGGAACTATGGCTACACCTTC CASSYGTGNYGYTF TRBD1 14 TRBV11-2 . TRBJ1-2
TGTGCCAGCAGTGAGAGTGGCTACACCTTC CASSESGYTF . 10 TRBV2 . TRBJ1-2
TGTGCCAGCAAGGAGGGAGGACGGACGGGGCAGTACTTC CASKEGGRTGQYF . 13 TRBV13 . TRBJ2-7
TGTGCCAGCAGTTACCCGGGGGGGGCCGACTACGAGCAGTACTTC CASSYPGGADYEQYF TRBD2 15 TRBV6-5 . TRBJ2-7
TGTGCCAGTAGTTGGGGGACAGCGGATGACTACACCTTC CASSWGTADDYTF TRBD1 13 TRBV19 few TRBJ1-2
TGTGCCACCTACGAGAACCAGGGGGGAAATCAGCCCCAGCATTTT CATYENQGGNQPQHF TRBD1 15 TRBV6-1 . TRBJ1-5
TGTGCCAGCTCAGCAACCAGGGGGCAGGATTCACCCCTCCACTTT CASSATRGQDSPLHF TRBD1 15 TRBV18 . TRBJ1-6
TGCAGCGTTGAGGAGGGAGATCAGCCCCAGCATTTT CSVEEGDQPQHF . 12 TRBV29-1 . TRBJ1-5
TGTGCCATCAGTGATGGGGGCGCCCGTGAAGCTTTCTTT CAISDGGAREAFF . 13 TRBV10-3 . TRBJ1-1
TGTGCCAGCAGGGCGGGGGAGAACACTGAAGCTTTCTTT CASRAGENTEAFF . 13 TRBV6-1 . TRBJ1-1
TGTGCCAGCAGCTTAAGTCCCCTAGCGGGGGACCAACAGTTCTTC CASSLSPLAGDQQFF TRBD2 15 TRBV7-3 . TRBJ2-1
TGTGCCAGCAGCTTAGTCTTTCTAGAGGCGACAGATACGCAGTATTTT CASSLVFLEATDTQYF . 16 TRBV7-2 . TRBJ2-3
TGTGCCAGCAGCCCTGAGGAGGGACAGGGGGTCTACGAGCAGTACTTC CASSPEEGQGVYEQYF TRBD1 16 TRBV11-2 . TRBJ2-7
TGTGCCAGTAGTATCTTCACGACAGGGCTGAACTCCGAGCAGTACTTC CASSIFTTGLNSEQYF TRBD1 16 TRBV19 . TRBJ2-7
TGTGCCAGCAGTAGACTCAGCACAGATACGCAGTATTTT CASSRLSTDTQYF . 13 TRBV2 . TRBJ2-3
TGTGCCAGCAGCCCAGGGGATCAGCCCCAGCATTTT CASSPGDQPQHF . 12 TRBV2 . TRBJ1-5
TGCGCCAGCAGCCTCCCGACCGGGACAGGGAGACACAATGAGCAGTTCTTC CASSLPTGTGRHNEQFF TRBD1 17 TRBV4-1 . TRBJ2-1